The rows below give T cell receptor beta chains drawn from one sample of a study of identical twins. TCRdb reprocessed the 5' RACE reads with MiXCR, giving one entry per CDR3 protein. Found here are roughly 720,000 distinct CDR3 sequences, 18% of them singletons; the top ten hold around 13%. The data also belong to a second study, concerning T cells expressing NK-cell markers.

The sample comprised PBMCs. The receptors originated from a young woman in good health. Both conserved end residues are part of each CDR3. The D gene is left open where the match is weak. Clone size is given for some rows only: seen once, a few or many times, or a class if the clone is expanded.

v_gene,abundance,len,j_gene,d_gene,CDR3nt,CDR3aa
TRBV7-9,.,16,TRBJ1-6,.,TGTGCCAGCAGTTCAACCACGGGTTCCTATAATTCACCCCTCCACTTT,CASSSTTGSYNSPLHF
TRBV6-2/TRBV6-3,few,15,TRBJ2-5,.,TGTGCCAGCAGTTACTCGGTGCGCCAGCGGGAGACCCAGTACTTC,CASSYSVRQRETQYF
TRBV11-2,few,16,TRBJ2-3,.,TGTGCCAGCAGCACTCAGGGTGCCCTGGCGGTTGGTACGCAGTATTTT,CASSTQGALAVGTQYF
TRBV5-1,.,12,TRBJ1-2,.,TGCGCCAGCAGCTTGGACTTGCTTGGCTACACCTTC,CASSLDLLGYTF
TRBV20-1,few,17,TRBJ2-7,TRBD2,TGCAGTGCTAGAGCCCCGGGGGGGGGGAATTGGGCCTACGAGCAGTACTTC,CSARAPGGGNWAYEQYF
TRBV3-1,few,15,TRBJ2-7,.,TGTGCCAGCAGCCACCCAAGCAGGGGATCCTACGAGCAGTACTTC,CASSHPSRGSYEQYF
TRBV20-1,few,14,TRBJ1-2,TRBD1,TGCAGTGCGCAGCAGACAGGGGGCAACTATGGCTACACCTTC,CSAQQTGGNYGYTF
TRBV3-1,few,18,TRBJ2-3,TRBD2,TGTGCCTCCTGCCAAAGGGAACCATTAGCGGGAGTTGTTGATACGCAGTATTTT,CASCQREPLAGVVDTQYF
TRBV7-8,few,15,TRBJ2-3,.,TGTGCCAGCAGCGCTTGGGCGGCTAGCACAGATACGCAGTATTTT,CASSAWAASTDTQYF
TRBV5-1,many,15,TRBJ2-7,TRBD1,TGCGCCAGCAGATCCCCGGGACAGGGGACCTACGAGCAGTACTTC,CASRSPGQGTYEQYF
TRBV7-9,.,15,TRBJ2-7,TRBD1,TGTGCCAGCAGCTCCGGACAGGGGACGGTCAAGGAGCAGTACTTC,CASSSGQGTVKEQYF
TRBV10-2,many,16,TRBJ2-7,TRBD2,TGCGCCAGCGGGACTAGGGGCGTCCCCGTCGTCTACGAGCAGTACTTC,CASGTRGVPVVYEQYF
TRBV25-1,.,16,TRBJ2-3,TRBD1,TGTGCCAGCAGTCTAAACCCGGGACAGGGGGCAGATACGCAGTATTTT,CASSLNPGQGADTQYF
TRBV12-3/TRBV12-4,few,15,TRBJ2-2,TRBD1,TGTGCCAGCAGCCGGGGACAGGGGGCCCCCGGGGAGCTGTTTTTT,CASSRGQGAPGELFF
TRBV5-1,few,13,TRBJ1-1,.,TGCGCCAGCAGGGTCGACCTGAACACTGAAGCTTTCTTT,CASRVDLNTEAFF
TRBV2,.,13,TRBJ1-1,.,TGTGCCAGCAGTCCATACTTTGACGCTGAAGCTTTCTTT,CASSPYFDAEAFF
TRBV7-2,.,13,TRBJ2-1,.,TGTGCCAGCAGCTTAGAAAACTTAGGGGGGCAGTTCTTC,CASSLENLGGQFF
TRBV12-3/TRBV12-4,.,17,TRBJ1-5,TRBD1,TGTGCCAGCAGCCACGGACAGGGGACCTTAAGCAATCAGCCCCAGCATTTT,CASSHGQGTLSNQPQHF
TRBV6-1,.,14,TRBJ2-2,.,TGTGCCAGCACCCCGAGGGCAGACACCGGGGAGCTGTTTTTT,CASTPRADTGELFF
TRBV6-5,few,15,TRBJ2-2,TRBD2,TGTGCCAGCAGTTACAGGCTAGCGGCTACCGGGGAGCTGTTTTTT,CASSYRLAATGELFF
TRBV12-5,.,13,TRBJ2-3,.,TGTGCTAGTGCCTTGGGAGGCCCCGATACGCAGTATTTT,CASALGGPDTQYF
TRBV3-1,.,15,TRBJ1-2,.,TGTGCCAGCAGCCAAGATGTGAGCCAAAACTATGGCTACACCTTC,CASSQDVSQNYGYTF
TRBV7-9,.,14,TRBJ2-5,.,TGTGCCAGCTCCGGGATGGGAAGCCAAGAGACCCAGTACTTC,CASSGMGSQETQYF
TRBV12-3/TRBV12-4,once,13,TRBJ1-1,.,TGTGCCAGCGGCTTGAGCTGGAACACTGAAGCTTTCTTT,CASGLSWNTEAFF
TRBV18,.,17,TRBJ1-3,.,TGTGCCAGCTCACCAAACGTCGTGACAGCGAGGGGAAACACCATATATTTT,CASSPNVVTARGNTIYF
TRBV20-1,.,13,TRBJ2-7,TRBD2,TGCAGCGCGGGTAGACTAGCGGAATACGAGCAGTACTTC,CSAGRLAEYEQYF
TRBV18,.,14,TRBJ1-4,.,TGTGCCAGCTCACAAACCAGACAGGAAGAAAAACTGTTTTTT,CASSQTRQEEKLFF
TRBV5-1,.,16,TRBJ2-2,.,TGCGCCAGCAGCTTGGCCCGCAGAGAGCTCACCGGGGAGCTGTTTTTT,CASSLARRELTGELFF
TRBV29-1,few,14,TRBJ1-1,TRBD1,TGCAGCGTCCTAGGACAGGGTATGAACACTGAAGCTTTCTTT,CSVLGQGMNTEAFF
TRBV7-2,.,15,TRBJ2-1,.,TGTGCCAGCAGCTTATGGCTGGGACTTATCAATGAGCAGTTCTTC,CASSLWLGLINEQFF
TRBV12-3/TRBV12-4,many,17,TRBJ1-2,TRBD1,TGTGCCAGCAGTTTAGCGCTGACAGGGATCGTCAACTATGGCTACACCTTC,CASSLALTGIVNYGYTF
TRBV29-1,.,12,TRBJ2-7,TRBD1,TGCAGCGTCTCGACAGGGCGCTACGAGCAGTACTTC,CSVSTGRYEQYF
TRBV20-1,few,16,TRBJ2-2,TRBD1,TGCAGTGCTAGAGAAAAAGAGACAGGGGTCACCGGGGAGCTGTTTTTT,CSAREKETGVTGELFF
TRBV9,.,14,TRBJ1-1,.,TGTGCCAGCAGCGTAGATCACAGTAACACTGAAGCTTTCTTT,CASSVDHSNTEAFF
TRBV5-1,.,14,TRBJ1-2,TRBD1,TGCGCCAGCAGCCCTGGACAGGCGGGGTATGGCTACACCTTC,CASSPGQAGYGYTF
TRBV24-1,few,16,TRBJ1-2,TRBD1,TGTGCCACCAGTGACACCGGGACAGATAGTATCAATGGCTACACCTTC,CATSDTGTDSINGYTF
TRBV11-1,few,14,TRBJ1-1,.,TGTGCCAGCAGCGTACGACAGTTGAACACTGAAGCTTTCTTT,CASSVRQLNTEAFF
TRBV7-9,many,12,TRBJ1-5,.,TGTGCCAGCAGCTGGGACGATCAGCCCCAGCATTTT,CASSWDDQPQHF
TRBV5-5,.,12,TRBJ2-7,TRBD2,TGTGCCAGCAGCTTACTAGCGATCGAGCAGTACTTC,CASSLLAIEQYF
TRBV29-1,many,13,TRBJ2-1,.,TGCAGCGCCATGAGGGGGGCGCACAATGAGCAGTTCTTC,CSAMRGAHNEQFF
TRBV15,.,14,TRBJ1-2,.,TGTGCCACCAGCATCGGTATACGGGAGTATGGCTACACCTTC,CATSIGIREYGYTF
TRBV7-2,.,13,TRBJ1-1,.,TGTGCCAGCAGCTTAGGAACTTCACCGAGGGCTTTCTTT,CASSLGTSPRAFF